What follows describes a single T cell receptor (beta chain). Its binding antigen is unknown. It has no much larger one-base neighbor in the sample; base qualities were not kept. Adjacent normal breast tissue was collected roughly 1.9-4 cm away from the tumor, rinsed in PBS and stored in prechilled RNAlater. Because normal breast tissue has high lipid content and low cell density, getting sufficient DNA from normal breast tissue often required roughly 100-310 mg of tissue. The study profiled bulk TCR beta-chain repertoires in matched peripheral blood, tumor and adjacent normal breast tissue taken from approximately 15 patients with early-stage breast cancer. The Qiagen AllPrep DNA/RNA Mini kit was used for genomic DNA extraction. This entry is derived from a study of early stage breast cancer tumors (dated by TCRdb to about 2017). About the study as a whole: Of the roughly 15 invasive breast tumors, approximately 11 were found to be estrogen receptor-positive, progesterone receptor-positive and HER2-negative. About 65% of the 12 ER+/PR+/HER2- tumors were invasive ductal carcinomas, while the other four were invasive lobular carcinomas. A read coverage of roughly 10-fold per sample was achieved on average. A total of around 2.7 million templates, representing some 1.2 million unique clonotypes, were detected across all samples.

The paper's findings and limits, for the study overall: Enriched TCRB sequences shared across patients were mostly commonly generated sequences, unlikely to play an important role in the tumor microenvironment. Bulk genomic DNA sequencing of unsorted cells missed chain pairing and functional markers such as CD4, CD8 and FOXP3. Compared with adjacent normal breast tissue, tumors had roughly 2.7-fold higher T cell density and higher clonality. Analysis by tumor subtype was prevented by the small cohort size. Repertoires from blood and normal breast were more alike than repertoires from blood and tumor, and in about 90% of the 16 patients, comparing each tissue with blood separated tumor from normal.

Each sample was amplified as two independent genomic DNA replicates: around 0.45 ug for blood and approximately 1.5 ug for tumor or normal breast. Following the manufacturer's instructions, the ImmunoSeq Intro kit was used to carry out TCRB sequencing on genomic DNA. Multiplex PCR ran approximately 29 cycles with proprietary primers and spike-in control sequences for absolute quantification. Single-end 150-bp reads were used to sequence an 87-bp fragment covering the CDR3 and the flanking V and J genes. Seven samples, with two replicates for each sample, were multiplexed per lane of an Illumina MiSeq using version 3.0 chemistry. For the original study's pipeline: The vendor's proprietary pipeline processed the raw data and merged both replicates into a single result for each sample. A clonotype was defined as productive rearrangements that share the same V-gene family, CDR3 amino acid sequence and J-gene segment. Clonality was calculated as 1 minus the normalized Shannon entropy (Pielou evenness) of TCRB abundances. To estimate T cell density, the total number of templates was divided by the number of input cells, which was inferred from the amount of DNA input. Recon was used with default parameters to estimate total repertoire diversity and clonality. Clonotypes with over 0.1% abundance in tumor and at least 32-fold higher abundance in tumor than in normal breast were defined as tumor-enriched. Held by TCRdb, this immuneACCESS table contains in-frame sequences only and omits some clones. Under half of the omission traces to an unresolved V gene where checked; the cause of the rest is unknown. The V and J calls and clone size were taken over from that table, and D and trimming were inferred from the DNA. In this sample the table shows 11,000 to 15,000 clones, around 80% of which occur a single time. Together, the top ten hold about 7.6% of the sample.

The specimen was normal breast tissue next to the tumor. This clonotype was sampled from a person aged 45-60 years with breast cancer.

In nucleotide form, the sequence is TGTGCCAGCCTCGGGACAGGGAGGAACACTGAAGCTTTCTTT. The translation is CASLGTGRNTEAFF. This receptor chain uses TRBV2 and TRBJ1-1, with 9 central nucleotides matching TRBD1. According to the germline V gene, CDR1 reads SNHLY and CDR2 reads FYNNEI. Its CDR3 holds 14 amino acids, cysteine through phenylalanine. Only the CDR3 part of the read is kept: 42 bases, read in frame from the first base. V loses 8 bases at its end and J loses 1 base; junction bases beyond the gene matches: 5.